This passage covers 20 T cell receptor beta chains from one sample sequenced in a study of beta chain features in type 1 diabetes. The investigators reverse transcribed all of the isolated RNA, so they sequenced expressed TCRB transcripts. Generated by immunoSEQ multiplex PCR, the TCRdb table keeps only in-frame clones and is missing some. Of 240,000 or so clones in the sample, 55% to 70% were seen once. The specimen sequenced was naive CD4+ T cells from blood. These receptors all stem from a man aged 25-45 years in good health.

The V gene is TRBV7-2, the J gene TRBJ2-5; the D gene could be TRBD1 or TRBD2 (5 bases each). This CDR3 has 15 amino acids. Per germline, CDR1 SGHTA and CDR2 FQGNSA. With 1 base removed from V and 5 bases from J, the gap between germline ends came to 14 bases. The CDR3 nucleotides are TGTGCCAGCAGCTTAGGGGGCCAGAGAGGGGAGACCCAGTACTTC. This encodes CASSLGGQRGETQYF.

The table lists this clone with a few counts. The chain links TRBV30 to TRBJ2-3; 11 bases fit TRBD2. The length of the CDR3 is 14 residues. J was trimmed by 7 bases and V by 5 bases; bases with no gene match: 8. Germline V lookup: CDR1 GTSNPN, CDR2 SVGIG (reference sequence). The DNA for the CDR3 is TGTGCCTGGGCACTAGCGGGGGACCGCCATACGCAGTATTTT. As protein: CAWALAGDRHTQYF.

The genes are TRBV11-2 and TRBJ2-1; TRBD2 matches at 9 bases. With V trimmed by 4 bases and J by 6 bases, 10 bases remained unmatched. This CDR3 has 16 amino acids. CDR1 is SGHAT and CDR2 is FQNNGV in the germline V gene. The CDR3 nucleotides read TGTGCCAGCAGCTCATTAGCGGGAGCGGGCGGCAATGAGCAGTTCTTC. This sequence encodes CASSSLAGAGGNEQFF.

Only a few counts were recorded for this clone. The chain recombines TRBV29-1 with TRBJ2-1; possible D gene TRBD1, 6 bases. The CDR3 spans 14 residues. Per the germline V gene, CDR1 is SQVTM and CDR2 is ANQGSEA. V was pared by 8 bases and J by 6 bases, with 20 bases between. CDR3 sequence reads: CSITRQVPFNEQFF. The CDR3 DNA is TGCAGCATCACTCGACAGGTCCCCTTCAATGAGCAGTTCTTC.

The V call is TRBV29-1, the J call TRBJ2-5; 11 bases line up with TRBD2. This CDR3 is built from 15 residues. Unmatched junction bases numbered 10, after V lost 5 bases and J lost 5 bases. Germline assignment: CDR1 SQVTM and CDR2 ANQGSEA. CDR3 amino acids: CSVLKLAGGPETQYF. CDR3 nucleotides: TGCAGCGTTCTGAAGTTAGCGGGGGGGCCGGAGACCCAGTACTTC.

The chain joins TRBV5-4 to TRBJ1-2; unclear D gene. CDR1 is SGHNT, CDR2 YYREEE, per germline (reference sequence). Trimming removed 0 bases at V and 4 bases at J, with 7 bases between. This CDR3 contains 13 residues. The chain's CDR3 is CASSLEGTYGYTF. Here the CDR3 DNA reads TGTGCCAGCAGCTTGGAGGGTACCTATGGCTACACCTTC.

This clone was picked up one time. J is TRBJ1-1 and V is TRBV7-9; D is uncertain. V gave up 4 bases and J gave up 4 bases, with 13 bases separating them. Germline V gene lookup returns CDR1 SEHNR and CDR2 FQNEAQ (reference sequence). The CDR3 has 14 amino acids. The CDR3 here is CASSSTFVSTEAFF. CDR3 DNA: TGTGCCAGCAGCTCAACATTCGTGAGCACTGAAGCTTTCTTT.

The V gene is TRBV29-1, the J gene TRBJ2-3; 16 positions agree with TRBD2. This CDR3 has 16 amino acids. J lost 6 bases, V lost 6 bases, and 9 bases had no gene match. Germline V gives CDR1 SQVTM, CDR2 ANQGSEA. The CDR3 region has the DNA TGCAGCGTCGGGACTAGCGGGGGGGATTCCAGTGATACGCAGTATTTT. Amino acids: CSVGTSGGDSSDTQYF.

The chain combines TRBV7-2 with TRBJ2-4; D might be TRBD1 or TRBD2, each matching 5 bases. The V gene's germline CDR1 is SGHTA and CDR2 FQGNSA. The CDR3 has 17 residues. V shed 2 bases and J shed 3 bases, with 17 bases lying between them. As DNA, the CDR3 is TGTGCCAGCAGCTTAACCCACGTAGGGGCGGGCAAAAACATTCAGTACTTC. Its protein product is CASSLTHVGAGKNIQYF.

This clone turned up a few times. This rearrangement joins TRBV29-1 to TRBJ2-1, with D possibly matching TRBD2 (6 bases). The CDR3 has 14 residues. The V gene's germline CDR1 is SQVTM and CDR2 ANQGSEA. Trimming removed 3 bases at V and 3 bases at J, with 12 bases between. CDR3 loop: CSVDWRDVYNEQFF. The CDR3 coding sequence is TGCAGCGTTGACTGGCGGGATGTCTACAATGAGCAGTTCTTC.

This clone was seen once. V gene TRBV7-2 combines with J gene TRBJ1-2, with 7 bases identical to TRBD1. Germline CDR1 SGHTA, CDR2 FQGNSA. This CDR3 is 13 amino acids long. V was clipped by 0 bases and J by 8 bases; unmatched bases: 3. The CDR3 loop reads CASSLAGGQGYTF. Here the CDR3 DNA reads TGTGCCAGCAGCTTAGCAGGGGGCCAGGGCTACACCTTC.

The V call is TRBV25-1, the J call TRBJ2-3; tentatively, D is TRBD1 (6 bases). Deletions cut 3 bases from V and 1 base from J, with 14 bases between. The CDR3 has 16 residues. In germline, CDR1 is MGHDK, CDR2 SYGVNS. CDR3 nucleotides: TGTGCCAGCAGTGACCCCAGGGGCTCCGGCACAGATACGCAGTATTTT. It is translated as CASSDPRGSGTDTQYF.

The V call is TRBV10-3, the J call TRBJ2-7; D ambiguous. Germline lookup yields CDR1 ENHRY and CDR2 SYGVKD. Trimming removed 8 bases at V and 6 bases at J, with 14 bases between. The CDR3 loop spans 12 amino acids. The chain's CDR3 is CAIGPELREQYF. The CDR3 nucleotides are TGTGCCATCGGCCCTGAGCTCCGCGAGCAGTACTTC.

The chain uses TRBV29-1 and TRBJ2-7; 8 bases fit TRBD1. This CDR3 has 13 amino acids. Germline CDR1 and CDR2: SQVTM and ANQGSEA. The J segment lost 9 bases and the V segment lost 6 bases, leaving 13 bases of the junction unmatched. The CDR3 reads CSVVGQAIPVQYF. In nucleotides, the CDR3 is TGCAGCGTAGTGGGACAGGCCATTCCGGTGCAGTACTTC.

As for this clone: Other DNA sequences of this sample code for an identical CDR3. This sequence joins TRBV30 and TRBJ2-2; no definite D call. The germline CDR1 and CDR2 sequences are GTSNPN and SVGIG (reference sequence). CDR3 length: 13 amino acids. V lost 0 bases and J 5 bases, leaving 7 bases between the germline ends. The CDR3 DNA reads as TGTGCCTGGAGTGTAGTAGTTACCGGGGAGCTGTTTTTT. Its protein product is CAWSVVVTGELFF.

The rearrangement joins TRBV11-2 to TRBJ2-5; D gene unclear. This CDR3 has 12 residues. V was trimmed by 1 base and J by 5 bases, leaving 5 bases between them. CDR1 SGHAT and CDR2 FQNNGV come from the germline V gene. The CDR3, as DNA: TGTGCCAGCAGCTTAGGAACGGAGACCCAGTACTTC. It specifies CASSLGTETQYF.

This clone occurred once. V gene TRBV28 combines with J gene TRBJ2-6; TRBD2 aligns across 11 bases. Germline CDR1 and CDR2: MDHEN and SYDVKM. The CDR3 covers 17 residues. V gave up 7 bases and J gave up 1 base; unmatched junction bases: 6. For the CDR3, the DNA is TGTGCCAGCAAGGGTACTAGCGGGAGATCTGGGGCCAACGTCCTGACTTTC. Amino acid sequence: CASKGTSGRSGANVLTF.

The CDR3 loop reads CASSYLETQYF. As DNA, the CDR3 is TGTGCCAGCAGTTACCTAGAGACCCAGTACTTC. The genes are TRBV6-5 and TRBJ2-5; D unclear. Germline values: CDR1 MNHEY, CDR2 SVGAGI. Trimming pared 2 bases from V and 4 bases from J, leaving 2 bases between. This CDR3 region has 11 residues.

This clone was found a few times. This chain uses TRBV30 with TRBJ2-3, with D perhaps TRBD2 (5 bases). The CDR3 sequence is 16 residues long. CDR1 GTSNPN and CDR2 SVGIG come from the germline V gene (reference sequence). Trimming left V 0 bases short and J 4 bases short, with 17 bases between. The CDR3 reads CAWSVRNAGEADTQYF. The CDR3 DNA reads TGTGCCTGGAGTGTGCGAAACGCCGGGGAAGCAGATACGCAGTATTTT.

Comment on this clone: This CDR3 is also generated by other DNA sequences in the sample. The chain joins TRBV2 to TRBJ2-7; D uncertain. From germline, CDR1 is SNHLY and CDR2 FYNNEI. V shed 3 bases and J shed 3 bases, with 3 bases lying between them. The CDR3 sequence is 11 residues long. The CDR3 loop reads CASSDYYEQYF. As DNA, the CDR3 is TGTGCCAGCAGTGATTACTACGAGCAGTACTTC.